This entry lists 16 T cell receptor beta chains sequenced from one sample in a study of shared clonotypes between healthy human individuals. Repertoires were generated with immunoSEQ multiplex PCR, while TCRdb's copy carries only in-frame clones and drops some. The sample records roughly 2.4 million clones, about 94% being singletons. The sequencing sample was made of naive CD4+ T cells sorted from blood. As to subset: CD45RA+ positively selected. The receptors shown here come from a man aged 18 to 29 in good health.

This chain links TRBV7-9 with TRBJ1-5; D is unresolved. In germline, CDR1 is SEHNR, CDR2 FQNEAQ (reference sequence). The CDR3 runs to 13 residues. V was trimmed by 1 base and J by 5 bases, leaving 6 bases between them. CDR3 region: CASSLDPYQPQHF. In DNA, the CDR3 is TGTGCCAGCAGCTTAGATCCGTATCAGCCCCAGCATTTT.

The CDR3 nucleotides read TGTGCCAGCAGCTTAAGCCAGGGGGCGAATGAGCAGTACTTC. It is translated as CASSLSQGANEQYF. This chain uses TRBV7-3 with TRBJ2-7; TRBD1 matches 8 bases. The CDR3 is 14 amino acids. Per germline, CDR1 SGHTA and CDR2 FQGTGA. V shed 1 base and J 7 bases; nucleotides not matched to a gene: 6.

The V gene is TRBV9, the J gene TRBJ1-2; no clear D gene. The V end lost 4 bases, the J end lost 4 bases, and 17 bases lay between the germline ends. The length of the CDR3 is 15 residues. Germline-derived CDR1 and CDR2 are SGDLS and YYNGEE. The CDR3 sequence: CASSKSLEAGYGYTF. DNA for the CDR3: TGTGCCAGCAGCAAATCCTTAGAGGCGGGCTATGGCTACACCTTC.

The gene calls are TRBV5-6 and TRBJ2-7, with a weak D call TRBD2 (6 bases). Germline CDR1 is SGHDT and CDR2 is YYEEEE. CDR3 size: 15 residues. Between the trimmed V and J ends, which lost 0 bases and 0 bases, there was a span of 10 bases. CDR3 DNA: TGTGCCAGCAGCTTGGGTGGGGGACTCTCCTACGAGCAGTACTTC. It specifies CASSLGGGLSYEQYF.

This chain uses TRBV7-9 with TRBJ2-3; D uncertain. Germline V CDR1 and CDR2: SEHNR, FQNEAQ (reference sequence). This CDR3 has 16 amino acids. Trimming stripped 5 bases from V and 6 bases from J, with 21 bases between. This CDR3 is CASSPVTLPLFDTQYF. The CDR3 DNA follows: TGTGCCAGCAGCCCAGTGACCCTTCCCTTATTCGATACGCAGTATTTT.

In this sample, this clone turned up once. This chain links TRBV6-1 with TRBJ1-3; D is undetermined. The germline V gene has CDR1 MNHNS and CDR2 SASEGT. Trimming took off 4 bases at V and 2 bases at J, with 9 bases between the two ends. The CDR3 is 14 amino acids. The chain's CDR3 is CASSGRVPGNTIYF. CDR3 coding DNA: TGTGCCAGCAGTGGTCGAGTCCCTGGAAACACCATATATTTT.

The chain uses TRBV5-4 and TRBJ2-7, with D tentatively TRBD2 (6 bases). V was shortened by 2 bases and J by 2 bases, with 11 bases between the two germline ends. This CDR3 comprises 14 residues. CDR1 is SGHNT, CDR2 YYREEE, per germline (reference sequence). CDR3 DNA: TGTGCCAGCAGCTTACCGGGAGAGCCCTACGAGCAGTACTTC. Encoded protein: CASSLPGEPYEQYF.

The chain recombines TRBV5-1 with TRBJ2-5; no definite D call. Germline loops: CDR1 SGHRS, CDR2 YFSETQ. The V gene lost 4 bases and the J gene lost 1 base, with 17 bases spanning the gap. The CDR3 loop spans 16 amino acids. DNA for the CDR3: TGCGCCAGCAGCCGTGGTGATCGCACTATCCAAGAGACCCAGTACTTC. It yields the protein CASSRGDRTIQETQYF.

The chain uses TRBV5-1 and TRBJ2-7; 7 nucleotides match TRBD1. Germline V CDR1 and CDR2: SGHRS, YFSETQ. V lost 5 bases to trimming and J lost 6 bases; unmatched junction nucleotides: 8. The CDR3 has 13 amino acids. CDR3 DNA sequence: TGCGCCAGCAGTATCGAGGGGGCTCGCGAGCAGTACTTC. Protein sequence: CASSIEGAREQYF.

This chain joins TRBV4-2 and TRBJ2-1; 13 positions match TRBD2. CDR1 LGHNA and CDR2 YNFKEQ come from the germline V gene. CDR3 length: 16 residues. V shed 2 bases and J 9 bases; nucleotides not matched to a gene: 7. The CDR3 protein is CASSQPTSGGSTEQFF. The CDR3 DNA sequence: TGTGCCAGCAGCCAACCGACTAGCGGGGGGTCTACTGAGCAGTTCTTC.

J is TRBJ2-7 and V is TRBV30, with 11 bases matching TRBD1. The CDR3 runs to 14 residues. Germline loops: CDR1 GTSNPN, CDR2 SVGIG (reference sequence). V dropped 3 bases and J dropped 4; count of bases not matched to a gene: 5. The CDR3 protein is CAWSLGQGEYEQYF. The CDR3 nucleotides are TGTGCCTGGAGCCTGGGACAGGGGGAGTACGAGCAGTACTTC.

The chain recombines TRBV5-8 with TRBJ1-1; D may be TRBD1 (6 bases). This CDR3 has 17 amino acids. V gave up 4 bases and J gave up 2 bases, with 21 bases separating them. Germline values: CDR1 SGHTS, CDR2 YDEGEE. The CDR3 DNA sequence: TGTGCCAGCAGCCCGAACTCGGGGCAGGGGAGAAACACTGAAGCTTTCTTT. Protein: CASSPNSGQGRNTEAFF.

The chain is built from TRBV5-1 and TRBJ1-1; a weak D match, TRBD1 (5 bases). V shed 4 bases and J shed 1 base, with 20 bases lying between them. Germline CDR1 reads SGHRS; CDR2 reads YFSETQ. The CDR3 consists of 17 residues. DNA for the CDR3: TGCGCCAGCAGCCCTCAACCGGTGGGGCCGGCGAACACTGAAGCTTTCTTT. It is translated as CASSPQPVGPANTEAFF.

The chain links TRBV5-4 to TRBJ1-4; TRBD1 matches at 9 bases. The CDR3 is 19 residues long. Germline CDR1 SGHNT, CDR2 YYREEE (reference sequence). Trimming took 2 bases from V and 4 from J; bases not matched to a gene: 15. CDR3 sequence reads: CASSFRPGQGFLGNEKLFF. CDR3 nucleotides: TGTGCCAGCAGCTTCCGGCCGGGACAGGGATTTTTAGGTAATGAAAAACTGTTTTTT.

This chain connects TRBV5-6 to TRBJ1-2; no clear D. Germline CDR1 and CDR2: SGHDT and YYEEEE. V gave up 0 bases and J gave up 5 bases, with 8 bases separating them. The length of the CDR3 is 13 residues. CDR3 DNA: TGTGCCAGCAGCTTGGGACTCACATATGGCTACACCTTC. Protein product: CASSLGLTYGYTF.

The chain employs TRBV5-5 and TRBJ1-6; no reliable D call. The ends were cut back, 8 bases at V and 7 bases at J, with 13 bases in the middle. CDR1 is SGHKS, CDR2 YYEKEE, per germline (reference sequence). CDR3 size: 13 residues. CDR3 DNA sequence: TGTGCCAGTAAAACATCCGAGAATTCACCCCTCCACTTT. This translates into CASKTSENSPLHF.